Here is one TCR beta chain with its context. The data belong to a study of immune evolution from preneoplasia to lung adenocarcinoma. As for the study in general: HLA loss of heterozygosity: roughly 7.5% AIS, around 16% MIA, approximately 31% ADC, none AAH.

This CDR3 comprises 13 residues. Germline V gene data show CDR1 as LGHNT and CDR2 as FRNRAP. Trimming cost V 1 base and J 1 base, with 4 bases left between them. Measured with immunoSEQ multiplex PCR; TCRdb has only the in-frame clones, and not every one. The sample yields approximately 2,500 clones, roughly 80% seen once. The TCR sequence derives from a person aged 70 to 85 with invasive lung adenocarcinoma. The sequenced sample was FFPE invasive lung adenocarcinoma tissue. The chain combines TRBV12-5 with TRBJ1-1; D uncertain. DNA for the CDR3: TGTGCTAGTGGTTTGGACAGGAACACTGAAGCTTTCTTT. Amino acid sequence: CASGLDRNTEAFF.